This TCR beta chain was sequenced during a study of T cells in Graves' hyperthyroidism and ophthalmopathy. RNA transcripts gave rise to amplified TCR beta CDR3 regions. HTBI primers were the set used in a first-round RT-PCR of the TCR CDR3. In TCRdb, the multiplex PCR reads were re-called with MiXCR into one record per CDR3 protein. The repertoire holds some 600,000 distinct CDR3 sequences, with 11% to 15% as singletons. This sequence was found in a woman aged 25 to 39 with Graves' hyperthyroidism that later progressed to Graves' ophthalmopathy. Material for sequencing was blood.

CDR3 bases: TGTGCCAGCACCGTCGGACAGGGCTATGGCTACACCTTC. It specifies CASTVGQGYGYTF. This chain links TRBV28 with TRBJ1-2; 8 nucleotides align to TRBD1. With 7 bases clipped from V and 4 bases from J, the junction kept 5 bases outside the gene matches. The CDR3 has 13 amino acids. The V gene's germline CDR1 is MDHEN and CDR2 SYDVKM.